This TCR beta chain was obtained from a study of spatial heterogeneity in lung cancer. Time point here: sample taken at primary tumor resection. Points on this clonotype: The target antigen is unknown.

TCRdb called the 5' RACE reads again in MiXCR, with one record for every CDR3 protein. The table lists some 8,300 distinct CDR3 sequences, 5% of them singletons. Study-level points and caveats: For expanded intratumoral alpha and beta TCRs, counts tracked tumor mutation counts.

The source is a female donor with early-stage non-small cell lung cancer. Sequences were derived from lung tumor tissue, sampled at surgery.

In nucleotides, the CDR3 is TGTGCCAGCAGCCCAGACGGGAATAGCAATCAGCCCCAGCATTTT. Its translation is CASSPDGNSNQPQHF. This rearrangement joins TRBV9 to TRBJ1-5; D is undetermined. Germline values: CDR1 SGDLS, CDR2 YYNGEE. The ends were cut back, 4 bases at V and 0 bases at J, with 11 bases in the middle. The CDR3 extends over 15 amino acids.